The rows below give T cell receptor beta chains drawn from one sample of a study of OX40 agonist ivuxolimab in advanced cancers. Clones were sequenced by immunoSEQ multiplex PCR, and TCRdb holds only the in-frame ones, with some missing. The table includes some 95,000 clones, about 90% detected once. This specimen was CD4+ or CD8+ T cells sorted from blood, taken in a trial of the OX40 agonist ivuxolimab. These receptors were collected from an adult with an advanced solid tumor such as melanoma, head and neck, liver or kidney cancer. Each CDR3 is given with its conserved first and last residue. The order of the fields is J gene, V gene, D gene, clone size, CDR3 DNA, CDR3 protein. D genes are given only for firm matches. For some rows the clone size is stated as once, few or many, or as a class when expanded; others skip it.

j_call: TRBJ2-3
v_call: TRBV27
d_call: TRBD1
clone_size: -
cdr3_nt: TGTGCCAGCAAACGGACAGGGGATTCATATACGCAGTATTTT
cdr3_aa: CASKRTGDSYTQYF

j_call: TRBJ2-7
v_call: TRBV18
d_call: TRBD1
clone_size: -
cdr3_nt: TGTGCCAGCGCCCCGGGACAGCTGGACGAGCAGTACTTC
cdr3_aa: CASAPGQLDEQYF

j_call: TRBJ2-1
v_call: TRBV7-3
d_call: TRBD2
clone_size: -
cdr3_nt: TGTGCCAGCAGCTTAGCTCCGGGACTAGCGGGAGTCGAGCAGTTCTTC
cdr3_aa: CASSLAPGLAGVEQFF

j_call: TRBJ1-2
v_call: TRBV2
d_call: TRBD1
clone_size: -
cdr3_nt: TGTGCCAGCGGCGACAGGGTTTTATTCGGCTACACCTTC
cdr3_aa: CASGDRVLFGYTF

j_call: TRBJ1-4
v_call: TRBV5-8
d_call: -
clone_size: -
cdr3_nt: TGTGCCAGCAGCTCCGGACAGCATAATGAAAAACTGTTTTTT
cdr3_aa: CASSSGQHNEKLFF

j_call: TRBJ2-3
v_call: TRBV5-4
d_call: TRBD1
clone_size: -
cdr3_nt: TGTGCCAGCAGCACCCGGACAGGACTGGATACGCAGTATTTT
cdr3_aa: CASSTRTGLDTQYF

j_call: TRBJ2-1
v_call: TRBV5-5
d_call: TRBD2
clone_size: -
cdr3_nt: TGTGCCAGCAGCGGGGGGAGCTTAGCGGGAGGGTACAATGAGCAGTTCTTC
cdr3_aa: CASSGGSLAGGYNEQFF

j_call: TRBJ2-1
v_call: TRBV20-1
d_call: -
clone_size: -
cdr3_nt: TGCAGTGCTAGAGACCGGCAACCGCAGTTCTTC
cdr3_aa: CSARDRQPQFF

j_call: TRBJ1-1
v_call: TRBV13
d_call: -
clone_size: -
cdr3_nt: TGTGCCAGCAGCTTATCTGGACCGGATCCCCACACTGAAGCTTTCTTT
cdr3_aa: CASSLSGPDPHTEAFF

j_call: TRBJ2-5
v_call: TRBV30
d_call: -
clone_size: few
cdr3_nt: TGTGCCTGTATCTCCAACCTCCCGGGACGCTACAGGGAGACCCAGTACTTC
cdr3_aa: CACISNLPGRYRETQYF

j_call: TRBJ1-1
v_call: TRBV27
d_call: TRBD1
clone_size: -
cdr3_nt: TGTGCCAGCAGCAATCAGGGGGCCTTGAACACTGAAGCTTTCTTT
cdr3_aa: CASSNQGALNTEAFF

j_call: TRBJ2-2
v_call: TRBV18
d_call: -
clone_size: -
cdr3_nt: TGTGCCAGCTCACCACCATTTCTGACAGGGAACACCGGGGAGCTGTTTTTT
cdr3_aa: CASSPPFLTGNTGELFF

j_call: TRBJ1-1
v_call: TRBV11-2
d_call: -
clone_size: -
cdr3_nt: TGTGCCAGCAGCTTAGCGAGGGGCGCTAGGACTGAAGCTTTCTTT
cdr3_aa: CASSLARGARTEAFF

j_call: TRBJ2-7
v_call: TRBV18
d_call: -
clone_size: -
cdr3_nt: TGTGCCAGCTCCGCCGGGACTTCAAACGAGCAGTACTTC
cdr3_aa: CASSAGTSNEQYF

j_call: TRBJ2-7
v_call: TRBV30
d_call: -
clone_size: few
cdr3_nt: TGTGCCTGGGGGACCTACGAGCAGTACTTC
cdr3_aa: CAWGTYEQYF

j_call: TRBJ2-3
v_call: TRBV6-5
d_call: TRBD1
clone_size: -
cdr3_nt: TGTGCCAGCAGGCGGACAGGGGGCAAGGATACGCAGTATTTT
cdr3_aa: CASRRTGGKDTQYF

j_call: TRBJ2-2
v_call: TRBV6-5
d_call: TRBD1
clone_size: -
cdr3_nt: TGTGCCAGCAGTAAGCAGGGGGCGCACGCCGGGGAGCTGTTTTTT
cdr3_aa: CASSKQGAHAGELFF

j_call: TRBJ2-3
v_call: TRBV10-1
d_call: -
clone_size: -
cdr3_nt: TGCGCCAGCAGTGAGGGCACAGATACGCAGTATTTT
cdr3_aa: CASSEGTDTQYF

j_call: TRBJ2-3
v_call: TRBV19
d_call: TRBD2
clone_size: -
cdr3_nt: TGTGCCAGTAGCTCTAGCGGGGTCACAGATACGCAGTATTTT
cdr3_aa: CASSSSGVTDTQYF

j_call: TRBJ1-5
v_call: TRBV19
d_call: -
clone_size: few
cdr3_nt: TGTGCCAGTACCTCCCCCAGGGAGGGACAGCCCCAGCATTTT
cdr3_aa: CASTSPREGQPQHF

j_call: TRBJ2-5
v_call: TRBV5-4
d_call: -
clone_size: -
cdr3_nt: TGTGCCAGCAGCTTAGGACTTCAAGAGACCCAGTACTTC
cdr3_aa: CASSLGLQETQYF

j_call: TRBJ2-2
v_call: TRBV9
d_call: TRBD2
clone_size: -
cdr3_nt: TGTGCCAGCAGCCTCGGACTAGCGGGGGGTATCACCGGGGAGCTGTTTTTT
cdr3_aa: CASSLGLAGGITGELFF

j_call: TRBJ1-4
v_call: TRBV30
d_call: -
clone_size: -
cdr3_nt: TGTGCCTGGAGTCGGTGGGGTCTTACAACTAATGAAAAACTGTTTTTT
cdr3_aa: CAWSRWGLTTNEKLFF

j_call: TRBJ2-7
v_call: TRBV14
d_call: -
clone_size: once
cdr3_nt: TGTGCCAGCAGCCAAGATTTAGTGAGCGAGCAGTACTTC
cdr3_aa: CASSQDLVSEQYF

j_call: TRBJ1-5
v_call: TRBV25-1
d_call: -
clone_size: -
cdr3_nt: TGTGCCAGCAGTGAATTGGGGTTTCAGCCCCAGCATTTT
cdr3_aa: CASSELGFQPQHF

j_call: TRBJ2-1
v_call: TRBV10-2
d_call: TRBD2
clone_size: -
cdr3_nt: TGCGCCAGCAGGGCCCTAGCGGGAGCCTACAATGAGCAGTTCTTC
cdr3_aa: CASRALAGAYNEQFF

j_call: TRBJ2-3
v_call: TRBV4-2
d_call: TRBD1
clone_size: once
cdr3_nt: TGTGCCAGCAGCACCCGGGACAGGGAGACAGATACGCAGTATTTT
cdr3_aa: CASSTRDRETDTQYF

j_call: TRBJ1-2
v_call: TRBV7-8
d_call: -
clone_size: -
cdr3_nt: TGTGCCAGCAGCTTAGGGCAGGGCTGGGGCTACACCTTC
cdr3_aa: CASSLGQGWGYTF

j_call: TRBJ1-1
v_call: TRBV18
d_call: -
clone_size: -
cdr3_nt: TGTGCCAGCTCACAAGCGGGGGATGAAGCTTTCTTT
cdr3_aa: CASSQAGDEAFF

j_call: TRBJ1-2
v_call: TRBV5-4
d_call: -
clone_size: -
cdr3_nt: TGTGCCAGCAGCTTGTACAGGAACTATGGCTACACCTTC
cdr3_aa: CASSLYRNYGYTF

j_call: TRBJ2-1
v_call: TRBV7-9
d_call: TRBD1
clone_size: -
cdr3_nt: TGTGCCAGCAGCTTGCGGGACAGGGTTGTAGGTAATGAGCAGTTCTTC
cdr3_aa: CASSLRDRVVGNEQFF

j_call: TRBJ2-4
v_call: TRBV2
d_call: -
clone_size: -
cdr3_nt: TGTGCCAGCAGTGGGACACCCAATGTCAAAAACATTCAGTACTTC
cdr3_aa: CASSGTPNVKNIQYF

j_call: TRBJ2-3
v_call: TRBV5-6
d_call: TRBD2
clone_size: -
cdr3_nt: TGTGCCAGCAGCTTGGGAGCGGGAGGGGGCACAGATACGCAGTATTTT
cdr3_aa: CASSLGAGGGTDTQYF

j_call: TRBJ2-2
v_call: TRBV18
d_call: -
clone_size: -
cdr3_nt: TGTGCCAGCTCACCCTGGACGCAGAAGAACACCGGGGAGCTGTTTTTT
cdr3_aa: CASSPWTQKNTGELFF

j_call: TRBJ2-7
v_call: TRBV5-1
d_call: -
clone_size: -
cdr3_nt: TGCGCCAGCAGCCGAGACGGATCCTACGAGCAGTACTTC
cdr3_aa: CASSRDGSYEQYF

j_call: TRBJ1-5
v_call: TRBV6-5
d_call: -
clone_size: -
cdr3_nt: TGTGCCAGCAGCGGACAGTATAGCAATCAGCCCCAGCATTTT
cdr3_aa: CASSGQYSNQPQHF

j_call: TRBJ1-4
v_call: TRBV7-8
d_call: -
clone_size: -
cdr3_nt: TGTGCCAGCAGCTCCTTGGGTGAAGCCCTAGATAATGAAAAACTGTTTTTT
cdr3_aa: CASSSLGEALDNEKLFF

j_call: TRBJ2-5
v_call: TRBV7-9
d_call: -
clone_size: -
cdr3_nt: TGTGCCAGCAGCTTAGCGGGCCCGGAGACCCAGTACTTC
cdr3_aa: CASSLAGPETQYF

j_call: TRBJ1-1
v_call: TRBV27
d_call: -
clone_size: -
cdr3_nt: TGTGCCAGCAGTTTGGGACCTTTGGGTGAAGCTTTCTTT
cdr3_aa: CASSLGPLGEAFF

j_call: TRBJ2-7
v_call: TRBV18
d_call: TRBD2
clone_size: -
cdr3_nt: TGTGCCAGCTCTCCGACTGGGGAGGGGCAGTACTTC
cdr3_aa: CASSPTGEGQYF

j_call: TRBJ1-3
v_call: TRBV29-1
d_call: TRBD1
clone_size: -
cdr3_nt: TGCAGCGTCACCGACAGGGCTGGAAACACCATATATTTT
cdr3_aa: CSVTDRAGNTIYF

j_call: TRBJ1-4
v_call: TRBV28
d_call: TRBD1
clone_size: -
cdr3_nt: TGTGCCAGCAGTCCCTCAAGGGGACAGGGGGAAAAACTGTTTTTT
cdr3_aa: CASSPSRGQGEKLFF

j_call: TRBJ1-5
v_call: TRBV6-5
d_call: -
clone_size: -
cdr3_nt: TGTGCCAGCAGTTACACGGGGACAAGCCCCCAGCATTTT
cdr3_aa: CASSYTGTSPQHF

j_call: TRBJ1-1
v_call: TRBV5-6
d_call: -
clone_size: -
cdr3_nt: TGTGCCAGCAGCTTGGCCGGAAGTTCCACTGAAGCTTTCTTT
cdr3_aa: CASSLAGSSTEAFF

j_call: TRBJ1-4
v_call: TRBV6-1
d_call: -
clone_size: -
cdr3_nt: TGTGCCAGCAGTATTAGCCGGGGCTGGGGTGAAAAACTGTTTTTT
cdr3_aa: CASSISRGWGEKLFF

j_call: TRBJ1-4
v_call: TRBV7-8
d_call: -
clone_size: -
cdr3_nt: TGTGCCAGCAAGTCAGGGCTTGTCACTAATGAAAAACTGTTTTTT
cdr3_aa: CASKSGLVTNEKLFF

j_call: TRBJ2-5
v_call: TRBV6-1
d_call: TRBD1
clone_size: -
cdr3_nt: TGTGCCAGCACCTCGACCCGGGACAGGAGGGAGACCCAGTACTTC
cdr3_aa: CASTSTRDRRETQYF

j_call: TRBJ2-3
v_call: TRBV5-1
d_call: -
clone_size: once
cdr3_nt: TGCGCCAGCAGCTTGGCAATTGACGCTAGCACAGATACGCAGTATTTT
cdr3_aa: CASSLAIDASTDTQYF

j_call: TRBJ2-7
v_call: TRBV7-3
d_call: -
clone_size: once
cdr3_nt: TGTGCCAGCAGCTTAGGAGTGGGACCTACCTACGAGCAGTACTTC
cdr3_aa: CASSLGVGPTYEQYF

j_call: TRBJ1-1
v_call: TRBV4-2
d_call: -
clone_size: once
cdr3_nt: TGTGCCAGCAGCTCCTCCCCAGCGGAACCTGAAGCTTTCTTT
cdr3_aa: CASSSSPAEPEAFF

j_call: TRBJ2-2
v_call: TRBV7-6
d_call: -
clone_size: once
cdr3_nt: TGTGCCAGCAGCCCCACCGCGGGGGCGGGCAGCACCGGGGAGCTGTTTTTT
cdr3_aa: CASSPTAGAGSTGELFF